These T cell receptor beta chains were read from a single sample in a study of cytomegalovirus exposure and HLA in healthy donors. Clones were read by immunoSEQ multiplex PCR, and TCRdb kept only the in-frame ones, dropping some. The sample includes under 250,000 clones, 75% to 80% of them seen just once. The sequenced material came from PBMCs. All receptors come from a male donor in good health and CMV-seronegative. The CDR3 runs from the conserved cysteine through the conserved F or W. D genes are given only for firm matches. For some rows the clone size is stated as once, few or many, or as a class when expanded; others skip it.

>TRBD1|TRBJ2-4|TRBV7-2|NA
CASSQGTEKNIQYF
TGTGCCAGCAGCCAGGGGACAGAGAAAAACATTCAGTACTTC
>NA|TRBJ2-7|TRBV27|once
CASSWSTVGYEQYF
TGTGCCAGCAGTTGGTCGACAGTGGGATACGAGCAGTACTTC
>NA|TRBJ2-5|TRBV19|once
CASSVIRGEGTQYF
TGTGCCAGTAGTGTGATCAGGGGCGAAGGGACCCAGTACTTC
>TRBD2|TRBJ2-1|TRBV19|NA
CASRQLAGGYNEQFF
TGTGCCAGTAGACAACTAGCGGGGGGTTACAATGAGCAGTTCTTC
>TRBD1|TRBJ1-1|TRBV15|NA
CATSRDGQGNTEASF
TGTGCCACCAGCAGAGATGGACAGGGGAACACTGAAGCTTCCTTT
>TRBD2|TRBJ2-3|TRBV25-1|NA
CASSYGLAGFTDTQYF
TGTGCCAGCAGTTACGGACTAGCGGGGTTCACAGATACGCAGTATTTT
>NA|TRBJ1-5|TRBV6-6|NA
CASSSTGRGYSQPQHF
TGTGCCAGCAGTTCTACAGGGAGAGGGTACAGTCAGCCCCAGCATTTT
>NA|TRBJ2-3|TRBV7-6|NA
CASSWPTNKQPDTQYF
TGTGCCAGCAGCTGGCCGACCAACAAACAGCCAGATACGCAGTATTTT
>NA|TRBJ1-2|TRBV28|NA
CASTFAGAGGYGYTF
TGTGCCAGCACTTTTGCAGGGGCGGGGGGGTATGGCTACACCTTC
>NA|TRBJ2-2|TRBV28|NA
CASSPMGGGIGELFF
TGTGCCAGCAGTCCGATGGGGGGAGGCATCGGGGAGCTGTTTTTT
>NA|TRBJ1-1|TRBV5-1|NA
CASSLGVGPGTEAFF
TGCGCCAGCAGCTTGGGGGTAGGGCCAGGGACTGAAGCTTTCTTT
>TRBD1|TRBJ2-7|TRBV19|NA
CASSILLQGYEQYF
TGTGCCAGTAGTATCCTCCTACAGGGGTACGAGCAGTACTTC
>NA|TRBJ2-1|TRBV11-2|once
CASSFMEVGYNEQFF
TGTGCCAGCAGCTTCATGGAGGTAGGGTACAATGAGCAGTTCTTC
>NA|TRBJ1-2|TRBV18|NA
CASSRPGERYGYTF
TGTGCCAGCTCACGGCCGGGTGAGCGCTATGGCTACACCTTC
>TRBD1|TRBJ2-1|TRBV7-2|NA
CASSLDRGPYNEQFF
TGTGCCAGCAGCTTGGACAGGGGTCCCTACAATGAGCAGTTCTTC
>NA|TRBJ2-3|TRBV30|NA
CAWRLSGSTDTQYF
TGTGCCTGGCGTCTTAGCGGTAGCACAGATACGCAGTATTTT
>TRBD1|TRBJ2-1|TRBV27|NA
CASGFQGDRVANEQFF
TGTGCCAGCGGGTTCCAGGGGGACAGGGTCGCCAATGAGCAGTTCTTC
>TRBD2|TRBJ2-7|TRBV28|NA
CASSLGGRAQEQYF
TGTGCCAGCAGTTTAGGGGGGAGGGCGCAAGAGCAGTACTTC
>NA|TRBJ2-2|TRBV27|NA
CASSTVQVPGELFF
TGTGCCAGCAGTACCGTACAGGTCCCCGGGGAGCTGTTTTTT
>TRBD1|TRBJ2-2|TRBV28|once
CASSPRQGFGELFF
TGTGCCAGCAGTCCACGACAGGGCTTCGGGGAGCTGTTTTTT
>TRBD2|TRBJ2-5|TRBV14|NA
CASSHRTSGGAQETQYF
TGTGCCAGCAGCCACAGGACTAGCGGGGGGGCGCAGGAGACCCAGTACTTC
>TRBD2|TRBJ2-7|TRBV4-3|NA
CASSQTGLASYEQYF
TGCGCCAGCAGCCAGACGGGACTAGCCTCCTACGAGCAGTACTTC
>TRBD1|TRBJ1-3|TRBV5-1|NA
CASSARQGSAGNTIYF
TGCGCCAGCAGCGCTAGACAGGGGTCGGCTGGAAACACCATATATTTT
>TRBD1|TRBJ2-5|TRBV29-1|NA
CSVRTGTQTQYF
TGCAGCGTCCGGACAGGGACGCAGACCCAGTACTTC
>TRBD1|TRBJ1-1|TRBV14|NA
CASSQRDRVMNTEAFF
TGTGCCAGCAGCCAGAGGGACAGGGTCATGAACACTGAAGCTTTCTTT
>NA|TRBJ1-2|TRBV27|NA
CASAGLGGNGYTF
TGTGCCAGCGCGGGATTGGGCGGGAATGGCTACACCTTC
>TRBD1|TRBJ1-1|TRBV2|once
CASSELDRGPGTEAFF
TGTGCCAGCAGTGAACTCGACAGGGGGCCCGGGACTGAAGCTTTCTTT
>TRBD1|TRBJ2-1|TRBV7-9|NA
CASSSTGTSYNEQFF
TGTGCCAGCAGCTCGACAGGGACCTCCTACAATGAGCAGTTCTTC
>TRBD1|TRBJ2-7|TRBV4-3|NA
CASSQDKEGQGVFEQYF
TGCGCCAGCAGCCAAGATAAGGAGGGACAGGGGGTTTTCGAGCAGTACTTC
>NA|TRBJ2-1|TRBV5-1|NA
CASSLAGEQFF
TGCGCCAGCAGCTTGGCAGGTGAGCAGTTCTTC
>NA|TRBJ2-7|TRBV5-1|NA
CASSSPSHEQYF
TGCGCCAGCAGCTCTCCCTCCCACGAGCAGTACTTC
>NA|TRBJ2-7|TRBV28|NA
CATSGGRLYF
TGTGCCACCTCAGGGGGGAGGTTGTACTTC
>TRBD1|TRBJ1-2|TRBV7-2|NA
CASSLIQGVNYGYTF
TGTGCCAGCAGCTTGATACAGGGGGTTAACTATGGCTACACCTTC
>TRBD2|TRBJ2-7|TRBV14|NA
CASSRGLAGVRRYEQYF
TGTGCCAGCAGCCGTGGACTAGCGGGAGTGAGACGGTACGAGCAGTACTTC
>NA|TRBJ2-3|TRBV11-1|NA
CASSPRTSLDTQYF
TGTGCCAGCAGCCCTCGGACATCGTTGGATACGCAGTATTTT
>NA|TRBJ1-4|TRBV12-1|NA
CASSLGTGTEKLFF
TGTGCCAGCAGCTTGGGGACAGGGACTGAAAAACTGTTTTTT
>TRBD1|TRBJ2-2|TRBV25-1|NA
CASRAGGRLLTGELFF
TGTGCCAGCAGAGCAGGGGGTAGGCTCTTAACCGGGGAGCTGTTTTTT
>TRBD1|TRBJ2-1|TRBV7-3|NA
CASSLSDRGVYNEQFF
TGTGCCAGCAGCTTATCGGACAGGGGCGTCTACAATGAGCAGTTCTTC
>TRBD1|TRBJ1-1|TRBV27|few
CASRSEDRRNTEAFF
TGTGCCAGCAGATCCGAGGACAGGCGGAACACTGAAGCTTTCTTT
>NA|TRBJ1-5|TRBV28|NA
CASSFVTAKIYSNQPQHF
TGTGCCAGCAGTTTTGTGACAGCTAAGATCTATAGCAATCAGCCCCAGCATTTT
>NA|TRBJ1-2|TRBV7-2|NA
CASRLPGVYGYTF
TGTGCCAGCAGACTACCCGGGGTCTATGGCTACACCTTC
>TRBD1|TRBJ2-7|TRBV27|NA
CASSGYRGSYEQYF
TGTGCCAGCAGTGGATACAGGGGCTCCTACGAGCAGTACTTC
>TRBD1|TRBJ1-6|TRBV6-5|NA
CASSYSGQADNSPLHF
TGTGCCAGCAGTTACTCGGGACAGGCGGATAATTCACCCCTCCACTTT
>TRBD2|TRBJ2-7|TRBV7-9|NA
CASSSGGAYEQYF
TGTGCCAGCAGCTCGGGGGGGGCGTACGAGCAGTACTTC
>TRBD1|TRBJ1-1|TRBV4-3|once
CASSSGGVTEAFF
TGCGCCAGCAGCTCAGGGGGTGTCACTGAAGCTTTCTTT
>TRBD1|TRBJ2-7|TRBV27|NA
CASSSVGTGIYEQYF
TGTGCCAGCAGCTCGGTGGGGACAGGGATCTACGAGCAGTACTTC
>NA|TRBJ1-1|TRBV7-3|NA
CASSLRRGTEAFF
TGTGCCAGCAGCTTAAGGAGGGGCACTGAAGCTTTCTTT
>NA|TRBJ2-1|TRBV28|NA
CASRGDRFWLAYEFF
TGTGCCAGCAGGGGGGATCGATTTTGGCTAGCGTATGAGTTCTTC
>TRBD1|TRBJ1-1|TRBV7-8|few
CASIERTGVLSRTEAFF
TGTGCCAGCATCGAGAGGACAGGCGTCCTATCTCGCACTGAAGCTTTCTTT
>NA|TRBJ1-2|TRBV7-2|NA
CASSLDRYARYGYTF
TGTGCCAGCAGCCTTGACAGGTACGCGCGGTATGGCTACACCTTC
>TRBD1|TRBJ1-5|TRBV5-8|NA
CASSPGTGNQPQHF
TGTGCCAGCAGCCCCGGGACAGGGAATCAGCCCCAGCATTTT
>TRBD1|TRBJ2-7|TRBV28|NA
CASKGQGAADVQYEQYF
TGTGCCAGCAAAGGACAGGGGGCGGCGGATGTTCAGTACGAGCAGTACTTC
>TRBD1|TRBJ1-3|TRBV28|NA
CASSLGQGWLRGNTIYF
TGTGCCAGCAGTTTGGGACAGGGGTGGTTAAGGGGAAACACCATATATTTT
>NA|TRBJ2-7|TRBV4-3|NA
CASSQSGQDYEQYF
TGCGCCAGCAGCCAAAGCGGGCAAGACTACGAGCAGTACTTC
>TRBD2|TRBJ2-5|TRBV27|NA
CASSLLASGGRGQETQYF
TGTGCCAGCAGCTTACTCGCGAGCGGGGGGCGGGGACAAGAGACCCAGTACTTC
>NA|TRBJ1-1|TRBV6-5|NA
CASSYQGLNTEAFF
TGTGCCAGCAGTTACCAGGGGCTGAACACTGAAGCTTTCTTT